The 8 T cell receptor beta chains below were found in one sample sequenced in a study of CXCR3-negative and CXCR3-positive naive CD8 T cells. TRB cDNA was prepared as libraries by UMI-labeled 5' RACE. No DNA is given; TCRdb re-called the 5' RACE reads and lists each CDR3 protein once. This repertoire includes some 3,000 distinct CDR3 sequences. Which antigens these TCRs recognize remains unknown. Study-level points and caveats: Naive cells positive for CXCR3 carried more hydrophobic TRB CDR3s than CXCR3-negative ones.

Sample: naive CXCR3+ CD8+ T cells from blood. The subset was: CD45RO-CCR7+CD27+CD95- naive CD8+ T cells expressing CXCR3 (TNR3+). The source of these receptors is a human donor in good health. Some clones in this sample may be carry-over from other donors' samples.

Measured by frequency, this clonotype is large. The J gene is TRBJ2-5, the V gene TRBV7-6; the D call of TRBD1 rests on TCRdb alone, since no DNA is present to check it. The CDR3 sequence is 14 residues long. Germline values: CDR1 SGHVS, CDR2 FNYEAQ. Here the CDR3 reads CASSLGPGSETQYF.

Considering frequency, this clonotype is medium-sized. The V call is TRBV18, the J call TRBJ1-5; checking the TCRdb D call of TRBD1 is not possible without DNA. Germline V CDR1 and CDR2: KGHSH, LQKENI. The length of the CDR3 is 14 residues. The CDR3: CASSPERVGQPQHF.

This clonotype ranks as medium-sized in terms of frequency. The V gene is TRBV5-1, the J gene TRBJ2-7; the TRBD1 assignment by TCRdb is unverifiable without DNA. This CDR3 is built from 11 residues. Germline lookup yields CDR1 SGHRS and CDR2 YFSETQ. CDR3 residues: CASMDTYEQYF.

The chain combines TRBV6-2 or TRBV6-3 with TRBJ2-1; there is no DNA to check the TCRdb D call of TRBD1. This CDR3 is built from 12 residues. In germline, CDR1 is MNHEY, CDR2 SVGEGT. The CDR3 sequence is CASMTGGHEQFF.

By frequency, this clonotype is medium-sized. The genes are TRBV30 and TRBJ2-7; TCRdb's assignment of TRBD2 cannot be checked, as there is no DNA. The CDR3 extends over 15 amino acids. Looked up from germline, CDR1 is GTSNPN and CDR2 is SVGIG (reference sequence). CDR3 residues: CAWRTRYGGAYEQYF. The full variable domain, with the rest looked up from reference TRBV30 and TRBJ2-7, is SQTIHQWPATLVQPVGSPLSLECTVEGTSNPNLYWYRQAAGRGLQLLFYSVGIGQISSEVPQNLSASRPQDRQFILSSKKLLLSDSGFYLCAWRTRYGGAYEQYFGPGTRLTVT.

Frequency places this clonotype as large (0.1 to 1%). The V and J genes are TRBV30 and TRBJ1-1; absent DNA, TCRdb's TRBD1 call cannot be checked. In germline, CDR1 is GTSNPN, CDR2 SVGIG (reference sequence). The CDR3 totals 11 residues. The CDR3 spells CAAGASTEAFF.

This clonotype counts as medium-sized by frequency. V is TRBV20-1 and J is TRBJ2-3; the D call of TRBD2 rests on TCRdb alone, since no DNA is present to check it. The CDR3 extends over 15 amino acids. CDR1 and CDR2 from the germline V gene are DFQATT and SNEGSKA (reference sequence). CDR3 region: CSARSLRGITDTQYF.

This clonotype is classed as medium-sized by frequency. This chain links TRBV21-1 with TRBJ1-1; TCRdb proposes TRBD1, but this gene call is untestable without DNA. TRBV21-1 counts as a pseudogene. This CDR3 comprises 16 residues. This chain's CDR3 is CASSEATGQLNTEAFF.